This T cell receptor (beta chain) was captured by sequencing in a study of blood T cells in healthy people across ages. Study results and caveats: Greater diversity and more naive CD4+ cells were seen in long-lived donors than in aged donors.

The authors ran a second PCR of about 6 to 11 cycles using a sample-barcoded 5' primer and a J-beta primer mix. TCRdb recomputed calls from the 5' RACE reads with MiXCR, one row per CDR3 protein. The repertoire holds some 1,000,000 distinct CDR3 sequences, with almost 25% as singletons. Comment on this clonotype: Its cognate antigen is unknown.

Germline assignment: CDR1 DFQATT and CDR2 SNEGSKA (reference sequence). The CDR3 covers 14 residues. Isolation yielded PBMCs, at least 6 million per sample, in every case. The same data also went into a second study, on T cells of mothers and their children.

The sequence derives from a girl aged 2-10 years in good health. This chain connects TRBV20-1 to TRBJ2-7; either TRBD1 or TRBD2 may fit D (6 bases each). Sequencing was done on a sample of blood. The CDR3 protein is CSAGGPLGSYEQYF. CDR3 nucleotide sequence: TGCAGCGCTGGGGGGCCTCTGGGCTCCTACGAGCAGTACTTC.